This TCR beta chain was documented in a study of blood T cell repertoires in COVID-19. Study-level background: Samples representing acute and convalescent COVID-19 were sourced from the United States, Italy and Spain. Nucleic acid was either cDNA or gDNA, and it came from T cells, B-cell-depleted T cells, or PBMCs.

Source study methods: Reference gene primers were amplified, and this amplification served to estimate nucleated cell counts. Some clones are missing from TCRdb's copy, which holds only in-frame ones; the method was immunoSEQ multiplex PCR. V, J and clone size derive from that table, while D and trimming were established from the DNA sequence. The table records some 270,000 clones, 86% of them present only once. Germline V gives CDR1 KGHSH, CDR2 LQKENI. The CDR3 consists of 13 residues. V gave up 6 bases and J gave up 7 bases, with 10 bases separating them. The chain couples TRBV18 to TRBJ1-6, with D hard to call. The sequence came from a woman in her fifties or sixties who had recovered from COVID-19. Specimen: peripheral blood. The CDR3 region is CASSAIYNSPLHF. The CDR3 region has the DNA TGTGCCAGCTCCGCCATCTACAATTCACCCCTCCACTTT.